The clone carrying this T cell receptor beta chain showed up just a few times. Its target is unknown. These data come from a study of PD-L1 blockade in urothelial cancer. Study-level background: Patients' histories included 0 to 3 prior chemotherapy regimens. At 6 weeks and at 3 weeks (second dose) after treatment start, blood was analyzed.

Time point specified: pretreatment peripheral blood. Study observations and caveats: At the 3-week point, tumor-associated blood clones expanded more in durable-benefit patients. A pretreatment blood TCR clonality that fell below the median predicted better progression-free and overall survival.

Profiling relied on immunoSEQ multiplex PCR, and the TCRdb table lists in-frame clones only, not all of them. The table records around 92,000 clones, 89% of them present only once. Germline CDR1 and CDR2: GTSNPN and SVGIG (reference sequence). Trimming cost V 4 bases and J 5 bases, with 5 bases left between them. The CDR3 is made up of 11 amino acids. The receptor's source is a woman aged 80 or over with urothelial cancer. The genes are TRBV30 and TRBJ2-2; unclear D gene. Here the sequenced sample was PBMCs, taken around atezolizumab (anti-PD-L1) treatment. The CDR3 spells CAWKLTGELFF. CDR3 DNA: TGTGCCTGGAAACTTACCGGGGAGCTGTTTTTT. Variable domain in full (rest from reference TRBV30 and TRBJ2-2): SQTIHQWPATLVQPVGSPLSLECTVEGTSNPNLYWYRQAAGRGLQLLFYSVGIGQISSEVPQNLSASRPQDRQFILSSKKLLLSDSGFYLCAWKLTGELFFGEGSRLTVL.